Shown below are 22 T cell receptor beta chains from a single sample sequenced in a study of T cells in Graves' hyperthyroidism and ophthalmopathy. From RNA transcripts, TCR beta CDR3 regions were amplified. A set of HTBI primers served as the primers for a first-round RT-PCR of the TCR CDR3. TCRdb fed the multiplex PCR reads into MiXCR, producing one record per CDR3 protein. The sample yields about 400,000 distinct CDR3 sequences, about 13% seen once. The sample consisted of blood. The receptors derive from a woman between 18 and 29 years old with Graves' hyperthyroidism.

This clonotype was recorded at least ten times. The DNA for the CDR3 is TGTGCCAGCAGCTCTCCGGGGCGGGGGCCCTACAATGAGCAGTTCTTC. Encoded protein: CASSSPGRGPYNEQFF. This chain uses TRBV11-2 with TRBJ2-1, with D maybe TRBD2 (7 bases). The CDR3 length is 16 residues. V gave up 4 bases and J gave up 2 bases, with 15 bases separating them. Per the germline V gene, CDR1 is SGHAT and CDR2 is FQNNGV.

This clonotype was seen only a few times. The chain links TRBV3-1 to TRBJ1-1; D uncertain. V was cut by 5 bases and J by 6 bases, with 16 bases left in between. The germline gives CDR1 LGHDT, CDR2 YNNKEL (reference sequence). This CDR3 region has 14 residues. The CDR3 region is CASSSPDRRPEAFF. In nucleotides, the CDR3 is TGTGCCAGCAGCTCCCCCGACCGGCGCCCTGAAGCTTTCTTT.

This clonotype has a count of ten or more. The CDR3 DNA reads as TGTGCCAGCGTACGGACCGTGTACAATGAGCAGTTCTTC. Its translation is CASVRTVYNEQFF. This sequence joins TRBV2 and TRBJ2-1; D remains ambiguous. The CDR3 is 13 amino acids. Germline CDR1 is SNHLY and CDR2 is FYNNEI. Trimming removed 8 bases at V and 4 bases at J, with 12 bases between.

In this sample, this clonotype turned up many times. The chain carries TRBV28 and TRBJ2-1, with 9 positions matching TRBD1. The CDR3 contains 12 residues. Germline lookup yields CDR1 MDHEN and CDR2 SYDVKM. Unmatched junction bases numbered 4, after V lost 8 bases and J lost 8 bases. In DNA form, the CDR3 reads TGTGCCAGCCACAGGGGGCTCCATGAGCAGTTCTTC. Residues: CASHRGLHEQFF. Combining the CDR3 with reference TRBV28 and TRBJ2-1 gives the whole variable domain DVKVTQSSRYLVKRTGEKVFLECVQDMDHENMFWYRQDPGLGLRLIYFSYDVKMKEKGDIPEGYSVSREKKERFSLILESASTNQTSMYLCASHRGLHEQFFGPGTRLTVL.

This clonotype was observed many times. V gene TRBV11-1 combines with J gene TRBJ2-1; tentatively, D is TRBD2 (5 bases). CDR1 is SGHAT and CDR2 is FQDESV in the germline V gene (reference sequence). The V end lost 4 bases, the J end lost 10 bases, and 23 bases lay between the germline ends. This CDR3 spans 16 amino acids. In DNA form, the CDR3 reads TGTGCCAGCAGCTCCCCGGGGTTGCGAGGGAAGAGGGAGCAGTTCTTC. Encoded protein: CASSSPGLRGKREQFF.

This clonotype turned up a few times. V and J are TRBV7-9 and TRBJ2-1; TRBD2 matches at 7 bases. Per the germline V gene, CDR1 is SEHNR and CDR2 is FQNEAQ (reference sequence). With V trimmed by 2 bases and J by 0 bases, 7 bases remained unmatched. The CDR3 totals 17 residues. CDR3 amino acids: CASSLKWRESSYNEQFF. The CDR3 region has the DNA TGTGCCAGCAGCTTAAAGTGGCGGGAGAGCTCCTACAATGAGCAGTTCTTC.

This clonotype has a count of ten or more. The CDR3 region has the DNA TGTGCCAGCAGTTTTCTCCAAGGGGAGCAGTACTTC. As protein: CASSFLQGEQYF. The chain employs TRBV28 and TRBJ2-7; D is unclear. Germline CDR1 reads MDHEN; CDR2 reads SYDVKM. V lost 3 bases and J 7 bases, leaving 10 bases between the germline ends. CDR3 length: 12 residues.

This clonotype was picked up many times. The chain employs TRBV3-1 and TRBJ1-2; D not certain. Germline V gives CDR1 LGHDT, CDR2 YNNKEL (reference sequence). The V end lost 4 bases, the J end lost 2 bases, and 14 bases lay between the germline ends. CDR3 length: 15 residues. The CDR3, as DNA: TGTGCCAGCAGCCTGGGGAAGGGAGTCAACTATGGCTACACCTTC. Protein: CASSLGKGVNYGYTF. Drawing the rest from reference TRBV3-1 and TRBJ1-2, the complete variable domain is DTAVSQTPKYLVTQMGNDKSIKCEQNLGHDTMYWYKQDSKKFLKIMFSYNNKELIINETVPNRFSPKSPDKAHLNLHINSLELGDSAVYFCASSLGKGVNYGYTFGSGTRLTVV.

This clonotype showed up just once. The chain joins TRBV4-3 to TRBJ2-2; D is possibly TRBD1 or TRBD2 (5 bases each). The CDR3 spans 15 residues. V was pared by 3 bases and J by 9 bases, with 17 bases between. The germline V gene has CDR1 LGHNA and CDR2 YSLEER. CDR3 in DNA: TGCGCCAGCAGCCAGGACCGGGACCCTCCCCGGGAGCTGTTTTTT. This codes for CASSQDRDPPRELFF.

This clonotype was seen only a few times. V is TRBV20-1 and J is TRBJ2-1; TRBD2 matches 7 bases. Germline trimming cut 5 bases from V and 3 bases from J; bases unmatched to any gene: 10. Germline CDR1 DFQATT, CDR2 SNEGSKA (reference sequence). The CDR3 contains 15 residues. CDR3 region: CSAAGRDYNYNEQFF. CDR3 in DNA: TGCAGTGCTGCAGGCCGGGACTACAACTACAATGAGCAGTTCTTC.

The CDR3 spells CASSPTGVGYGYTF. The CDR3 DNA is TGTGCCAGCAGCCCGACAGGGGTCGGCTATGGCTACACCTTC. The J gene is TRBJ1-2, the V gene TRBV3-1; TRBD1 matches 8 bases. Per the germline V gene, CDR1 is LGHDT and CDR2 is YNNKEL (reference sequence). The CDR3 runs to 14 residues. V dropped 4 bases and J dropped 4; count of bases not matched to a gene: 5. Using reference TRBV3-1 and TRBJ1-2 for the parts outside the CDR3, the full variable domain is DTAVSQTPKYLVTQMGNDKSIKCEQNLGHDTMYWYKQDSKKFLKIMFSYNNKELIINETVPNRFSPKSPDKAHLNLHINSLELGDSAVYFCASSPTGVGYGYTFGSGTRLTVV.

This clonotype was detected ten times or more. The rearrangement joins TRBV10-3 to TRBJ2-3; possible D gene TRBD2, 6 bases. V lost 10 bases and J lost 4, with 15 bases in between. The CDR3 is 13 amino acids. Germline V gives CDR1 ENHRY, CDR2 SYGVKD. The CDR3 is CATGREGADTQYF. The CDR3 DNA reads TGTGCCACGGGGCGGGAAGGCGCAGATACGCAGTATTTT.

This clonotype turned up a few times. The chain carries TRBV20-1 and TRBJ2-3; D is undetermined. The ends were cut back, 6 bases at V and 0 bases at J, with 7 bases in the middle. The CDR3 loop spans 12 amino acids. Germline CDR1 is DFQATT and CDR2 is SNEGSKA (reference sequence). The CDR3 nucleotides read TGCAGTGCATGGAAGAGCACAGATACGCAGTATTTT. Encoded protein: CSAWKSTDTQYF.

Here the CDR3 DNA reads TGTGCCAGCAGCCCTATGAGAGGCAGGGTGGCCCACGAGCAGTACTTC. Protein sequence: CASSPMRGRVAHEQYF. This rearrangement joins TRBV14 to TRBJ2-7; a weak D match, TRBD1 (5 bases). The CDR3 has 16 residues. Trimming took off 4 bases at V and 5 bases at J, with 21 bases between the two ends. Germline CDR1 and CDR2: SGHDN and FVKESK.

The CDR3 region has the DNA TGTGCCAGCAGGACCGTGGGGGTAGATGAGCAGTTCTTC. It translates to CASRTVGVDEQFF. The J gene is TRBJ2-1, the V gene TRBV2, with D possibly being TRBD1 or TRBD2 (5 bases each). The CDR3 length is 13 residues. Germline V gene lookup returns CDR1 SNHLY and CDR2 FYNNEI. V was trimmed by 6 bases and J by 8 bases, leaving 14 bases between them.

This clonotype was counted at least ten times. V usage is TRBV12-3 or TRBV12-4 and J usage is TRBJ1-6; D gene unclear. Trimming stripped 5 bases from V and 6 bases from J, with 8 bases between. The CDR3 has 13 amino acids. Here the CDR3 reads CASSTSGNSPLHF. CDR3 sequence (DNA): TGTGCCAGCAGTACATCCGGTAATTCACCCCTCCACTTT.

This clonotype has at least ten counts. The rearrangement uses TRBV19 and TRBJ1-5; 9 positions agree with TRBD1. V shed 3 bases, J shed 1 base, and the junction held 4 bases outside the gene matches. Germline V gene data show CDR1 as LNHDA and CDR2 as SQIVND (reference sequence). The CDR3 sequence is 16 residues long. CDR3 DNA: TGTGCCAGTAGTATTTTCGGGACAGGGAGCAATCAGCCCCAGCATTTT. As protein: CASSIFGTGSNQPQHF.

The sample holds a few counts of this clonotype. The chain links TRBV9 to TRBJ2-7, with TRBD2 matching over 8 bases. Germline loops: CDR1 SGDLS, CDR2 YYNGEE. The CDR3 has 15 residues. V was pared by 5 bases and J by 0 bases, with 7 bases of the junction left unmatched. CDR3 nucleotides: TGTGCCAGCAGTATCGGGGGGGCCAACTCCTACGAGCAGTACTTC. Its protein product is CASSIGGANSYEQYF.

Only a few counts were recorded for this clonotype. The chain uses TRBV28 and TRBJ2-6; no reliable D call. The CDR3 has 13 amino acids. V was shortened by 6 bases and J by 3 bases, with 6 bases between the two germline ends. Germline V gene sequence: CDR1 MDHEN, CDR2 SYDVKM. Here the CDR3 reads CASRSVGANVLTF. DNA of the CDR3: TGTGCCAGCAGATCCGTTGGGGCCAACGTCCTGACTTTC.

In its sample, this clonotype was seen many times. This chain uses TRBV28 with TRBJ2-3, with D unclear. Deletions cut 5 bases from V and 1 base from J, with 10 bases between. Germline V gene lookup returns CDR1 MDHEN and CDR2 SYDVKM. The CDR3 is made up of 14 amino acids. This CDR3 is CASSVPRGTDTQYF. For the CDR3, the DNA is TGTGCCAGCAGTGTACCAAGGGGCACAGATACGCAGTATTTT.

This clonotype was detected ten times or more. CDR3 residues: CASSHGGQEETQYF. The CDR3 DNA follows: TGTGCCAGCAGTCATGGTGGCCAAGAAGAGACCCAGTACTTC. The chain recombines TRBV28 with TRBJ2-5; unclear D gene. CDR1 MDHEN and CDR2 SYDVKM come from the germline V gene. This CDR3 contains 14 residues. V was pared by 5 bases and J by 3 bases, with 13 bases between.

The sample holds many counts of this clonotype. The rearrangement uses TRBV6-1 and TRBJ1-1; D might be TRBD1 (5 bases). The CDR3 runs 13 residues. The germline gives CDR1 MNHNS, CDR2 SASEGT. V gave up 7 bases and J gave up 8 bases, with 17 bases separating them. As DNA, the CDR3 is TGTGCCAGCACCATAAGGGGAGGGCACGAAGCTTTCTTT. Translation gives CASTIRGGHEAFF.